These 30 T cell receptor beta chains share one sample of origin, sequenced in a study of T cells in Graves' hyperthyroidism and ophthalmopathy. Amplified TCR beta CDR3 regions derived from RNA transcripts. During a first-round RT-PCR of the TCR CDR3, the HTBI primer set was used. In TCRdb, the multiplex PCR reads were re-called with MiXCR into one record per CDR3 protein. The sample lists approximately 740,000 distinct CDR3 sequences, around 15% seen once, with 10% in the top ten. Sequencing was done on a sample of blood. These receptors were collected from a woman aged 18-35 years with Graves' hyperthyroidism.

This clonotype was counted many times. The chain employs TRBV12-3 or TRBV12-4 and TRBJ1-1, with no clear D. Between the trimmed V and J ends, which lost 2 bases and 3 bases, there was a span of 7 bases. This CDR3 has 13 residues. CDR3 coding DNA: TGTGCCAGCAGTTTATATGGGGACACTGAAGCTTTCTTT. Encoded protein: CASSLYGDTEAFF.

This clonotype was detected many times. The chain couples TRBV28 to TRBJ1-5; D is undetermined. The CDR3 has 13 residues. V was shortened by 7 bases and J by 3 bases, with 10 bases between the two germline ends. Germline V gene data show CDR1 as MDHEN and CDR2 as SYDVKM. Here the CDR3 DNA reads TGTGCCAGCATCCGTGACCTCAATCAGCCCCAGCATTTT. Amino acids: CASIRDLNQPQHF. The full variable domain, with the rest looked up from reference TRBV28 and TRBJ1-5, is DVKVTQSSRYLVKRTGEKVFLECVQDMDHENMFWYRQDPGLGLRLIYFSYDVKMKEKGDIPEGYSVSREKKERFSLILESASTNQTSMYLCASIRDLNQPQHFGDGTRLSIL.

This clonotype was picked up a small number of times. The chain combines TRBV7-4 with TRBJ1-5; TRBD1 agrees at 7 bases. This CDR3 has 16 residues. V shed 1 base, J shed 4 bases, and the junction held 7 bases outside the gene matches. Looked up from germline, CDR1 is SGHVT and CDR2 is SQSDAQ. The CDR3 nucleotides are TGTGCCAGCAGCTTAGGGGGGACAGAAAAAAATCAGCCCCAGCATTTT. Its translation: CASSLGGTEKNQPQHF.

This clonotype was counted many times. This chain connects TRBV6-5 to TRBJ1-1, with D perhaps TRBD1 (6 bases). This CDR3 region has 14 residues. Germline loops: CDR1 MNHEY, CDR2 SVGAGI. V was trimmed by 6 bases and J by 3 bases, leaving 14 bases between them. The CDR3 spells CASRLQGTYTEAFF. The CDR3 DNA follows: TGTGCCAGCAGGTTACAGGGAACTTACACTGAAGCTTTCTTT.

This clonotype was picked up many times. CDR3 loop: CASNRDRSNEKLFF. The DNA for the CDR3 is TGTGCCAGCAACCGGGACAGATCTAATGAAAAACTGTTTTTT. V is TRBV2 and J is TRBJ1-4, with TRBD1 matching 7 bases. The V segment lost 7 bases and the J segment 3 bases; nucleotides outside the gene matches: 5. The CDR3 consists of 14 residues. Germline values: CDR1 SNHLY, CDR2 FYNNEI.

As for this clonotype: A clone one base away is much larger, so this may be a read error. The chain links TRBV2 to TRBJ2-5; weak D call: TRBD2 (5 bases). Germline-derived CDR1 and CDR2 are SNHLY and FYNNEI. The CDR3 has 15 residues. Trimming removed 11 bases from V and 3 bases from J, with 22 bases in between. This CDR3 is CAGSPPVGGKETQYF. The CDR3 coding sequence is TGTGCCGGCTCACCTCCCGTTGGAGGAAAAGAGACCCAGTACTTC.

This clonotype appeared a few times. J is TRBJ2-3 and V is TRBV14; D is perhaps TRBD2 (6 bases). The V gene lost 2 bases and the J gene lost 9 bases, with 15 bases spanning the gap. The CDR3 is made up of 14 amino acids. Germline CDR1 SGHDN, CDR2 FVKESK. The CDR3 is CASSQIISAGTQYF. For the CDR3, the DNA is TGTGCCAGCAGCCAAATCATTTCGGCGGGAACGCAGTATTTT. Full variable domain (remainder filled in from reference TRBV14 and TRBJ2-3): EAGVTQFPSHSVIEKGQTVTLRCDPISGHDNLYWYRRVMGKEIKFLLHFVKESKQDESGMPNNRFLAERTGGTYSTLKVQPAELEDSGVYFCASSQIISAGTQYFGPGTRLTVL.

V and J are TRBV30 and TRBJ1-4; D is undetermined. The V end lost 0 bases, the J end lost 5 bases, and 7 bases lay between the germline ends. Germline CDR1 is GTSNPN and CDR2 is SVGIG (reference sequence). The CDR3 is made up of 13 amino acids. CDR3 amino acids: CAWSVRRNEKLFF. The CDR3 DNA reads TGTGCCTGGAGTGTCCGGAGGAATGAAAAACTGTTTTTT.

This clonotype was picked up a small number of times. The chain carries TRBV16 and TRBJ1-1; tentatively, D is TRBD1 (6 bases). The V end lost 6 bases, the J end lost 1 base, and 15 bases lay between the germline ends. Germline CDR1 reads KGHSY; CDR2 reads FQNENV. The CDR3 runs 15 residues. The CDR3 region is CASSQKGHWNTEAFF. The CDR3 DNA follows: TGTGCCAGCAGTCAAAAGGGACATTGGAACACTGAAGCTTTCTTT.

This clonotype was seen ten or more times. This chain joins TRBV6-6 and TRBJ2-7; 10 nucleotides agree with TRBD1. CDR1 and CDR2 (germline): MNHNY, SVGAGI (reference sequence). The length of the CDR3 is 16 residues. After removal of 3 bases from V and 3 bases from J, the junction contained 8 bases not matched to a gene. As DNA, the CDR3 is TGTGCCAGCAGTTATACTAGGACAGGGGGTATCTACGAGCAGTACTTC. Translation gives CASSYTRTGGIYEQYF.

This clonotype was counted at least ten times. The CDR3 coding sequence is TGTGCCAGCAGCCAACTCCGCTCAGGAGTCACAGATACGCAGTATTTT. Amino acids: CASSQLRSGVTDTQYF. The J gene is TRBJ2-3, the V gene TRBV3-1; D gene unclear. The CDR3 is 16 amino acids. CDR1 and CDR2 (germline): LGHDT, YNNKEL (reference sequence). Trimming stripped 2 bases from V and 2 bases from J, with 14 bases between.

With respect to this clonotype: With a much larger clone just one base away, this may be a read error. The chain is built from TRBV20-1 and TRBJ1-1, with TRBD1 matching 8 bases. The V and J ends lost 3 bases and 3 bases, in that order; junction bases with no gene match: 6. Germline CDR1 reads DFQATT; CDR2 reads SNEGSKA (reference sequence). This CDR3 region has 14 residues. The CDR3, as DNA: TGCAGTGCTAGCCCATCGACAGGGGACACTGAAGCTTTCTTT. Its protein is CSASPSTGDTEAFF.

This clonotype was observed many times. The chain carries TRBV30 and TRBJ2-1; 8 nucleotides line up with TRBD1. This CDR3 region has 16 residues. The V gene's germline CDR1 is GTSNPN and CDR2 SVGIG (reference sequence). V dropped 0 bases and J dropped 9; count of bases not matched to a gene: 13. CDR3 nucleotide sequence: TGTGCCTGGAGTGTAAGTAGTCAGGGGGCAGTCGGTGAGCAGTTCTTC. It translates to CAWSVSSQGAVGEQFF.

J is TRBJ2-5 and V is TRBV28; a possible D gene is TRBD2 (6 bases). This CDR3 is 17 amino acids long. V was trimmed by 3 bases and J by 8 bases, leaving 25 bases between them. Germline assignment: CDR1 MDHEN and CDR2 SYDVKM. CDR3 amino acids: CASSFAGSGLGRGTQYF. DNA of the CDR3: TGTGCCAGCAGTTTTGCAGGGTCGGGACTTGGAAGGGGAACCCAGTACTTC.

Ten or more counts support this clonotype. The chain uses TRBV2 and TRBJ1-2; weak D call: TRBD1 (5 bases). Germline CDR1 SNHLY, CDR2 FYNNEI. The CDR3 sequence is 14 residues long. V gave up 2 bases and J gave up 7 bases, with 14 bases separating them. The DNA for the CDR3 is TGTGCCAGCAGTGAATTCAGGGAAATCAGTGGCTACACCTTC. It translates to CASSEFREISGYTF.

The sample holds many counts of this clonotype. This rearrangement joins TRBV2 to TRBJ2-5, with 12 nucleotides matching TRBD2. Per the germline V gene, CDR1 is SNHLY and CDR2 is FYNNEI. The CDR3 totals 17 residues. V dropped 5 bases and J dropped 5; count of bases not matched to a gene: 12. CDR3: CASSWSSGRAKVETQYF. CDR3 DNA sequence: TGTGCCAGCAGTTGGTCTAGCGGGAGGGCCAAGGTGGAGACCCAGTACTTC.

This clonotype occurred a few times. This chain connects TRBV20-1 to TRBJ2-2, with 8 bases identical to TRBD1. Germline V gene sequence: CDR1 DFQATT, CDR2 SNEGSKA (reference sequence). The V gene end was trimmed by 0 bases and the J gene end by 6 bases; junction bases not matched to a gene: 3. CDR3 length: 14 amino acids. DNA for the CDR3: TGCAGTGCTAGAGATTGGACAGGGCCCGGGGAGCTGTTTTTT. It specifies CSARDWTGPGELFF.

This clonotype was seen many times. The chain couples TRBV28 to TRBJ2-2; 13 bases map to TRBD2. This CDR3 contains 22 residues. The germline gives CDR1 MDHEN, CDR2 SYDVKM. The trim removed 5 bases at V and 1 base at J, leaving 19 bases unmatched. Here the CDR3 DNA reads TGTGCCAGCAGTCACATTTATGCACCGGGACTAGCGGGAAAGATGAACACCGGGGAGCTGTTTTTT. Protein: CASSHIYAPGLAGKMNTGELFF.

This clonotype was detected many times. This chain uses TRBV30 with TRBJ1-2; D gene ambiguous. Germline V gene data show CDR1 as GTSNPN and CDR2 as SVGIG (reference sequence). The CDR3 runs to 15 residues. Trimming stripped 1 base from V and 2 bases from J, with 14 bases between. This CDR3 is CAWSGPPSGNYGYTF. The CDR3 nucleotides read TGTGCCTGGAGTGGCCCCCCGTCGGGGAACTATGGCTACACCTTC.

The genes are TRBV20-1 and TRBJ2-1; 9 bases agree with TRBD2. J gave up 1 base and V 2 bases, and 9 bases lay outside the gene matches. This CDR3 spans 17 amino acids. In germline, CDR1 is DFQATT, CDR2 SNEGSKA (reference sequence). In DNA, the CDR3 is TGCAGTGCTAGAAGTTATAGCGGGAGCCCTTCCTACAATGAGCAGTTCTTC. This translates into CSARSYSGSPSYNEQFF.

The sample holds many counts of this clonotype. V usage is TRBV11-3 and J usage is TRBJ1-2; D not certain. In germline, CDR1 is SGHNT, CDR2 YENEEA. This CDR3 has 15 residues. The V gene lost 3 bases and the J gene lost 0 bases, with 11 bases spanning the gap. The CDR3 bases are TGTGCCAGCAGCTTCAGAAGTGGGGCTAACTATGGCTACACCTTC. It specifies CASSFRSGANYGYTF.

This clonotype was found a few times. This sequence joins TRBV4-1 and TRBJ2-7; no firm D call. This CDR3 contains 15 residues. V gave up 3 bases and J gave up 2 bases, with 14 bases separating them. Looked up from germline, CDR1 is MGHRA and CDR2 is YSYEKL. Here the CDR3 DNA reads TGCGCCAGCAGCCATGGGCCTACTGAAGCCTACGAGCAGTACTTC. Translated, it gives CASSHGPTEAYEQYF.

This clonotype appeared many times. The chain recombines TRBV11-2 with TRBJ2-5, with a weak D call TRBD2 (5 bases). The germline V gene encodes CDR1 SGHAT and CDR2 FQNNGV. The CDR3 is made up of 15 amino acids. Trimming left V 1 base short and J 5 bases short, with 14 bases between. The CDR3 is CASSLGGSGLETQYF. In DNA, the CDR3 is TGTGCCAGCAGCTTAGGTGGGAGTGGGCTGGAGACCCAGTACTTC.

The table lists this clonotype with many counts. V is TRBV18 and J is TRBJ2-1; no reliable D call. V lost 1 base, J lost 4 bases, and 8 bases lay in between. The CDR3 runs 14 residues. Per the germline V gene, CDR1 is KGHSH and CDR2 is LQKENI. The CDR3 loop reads CASSPLGVYNEQFF. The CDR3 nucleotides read TGTGCCAGCTCACCACTCGGCGTGTACAATGAGCAGTTCTTC.

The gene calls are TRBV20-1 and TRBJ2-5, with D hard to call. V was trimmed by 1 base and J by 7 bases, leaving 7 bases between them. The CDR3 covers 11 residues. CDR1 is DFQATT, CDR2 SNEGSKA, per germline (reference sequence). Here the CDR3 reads CSARGPGTQYF. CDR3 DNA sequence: TGCAGTGCTAGAGGGCCGGGGACCCAGTACTTC.

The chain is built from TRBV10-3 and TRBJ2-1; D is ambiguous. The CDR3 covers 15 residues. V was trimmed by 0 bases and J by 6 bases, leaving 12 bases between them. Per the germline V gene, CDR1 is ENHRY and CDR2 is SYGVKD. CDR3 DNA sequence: TGTGCCATCAGTGAGTCTCGAGGCCCTAGCAATGAGCAGTTCTTC. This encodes CAISESRGPSNEQFF.

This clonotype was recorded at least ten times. The CDR3: CASSQDIGTGNTIYF. CDR3 DNA sequence: TGTGCCAGCAGCCAAGATATAGGGACTGGAAACACCATATATTTT. The chain couples TRBV3-1 to TRBJ1-3; D not resolved. CDR3 length: 15 amino acids. Germline CDR1 reads LGHDT; CDR2 reads YNNKEL (reference sequence). With 0 bases removed from V and 2 bases from J, the gap between germline ends came to 8 bases.

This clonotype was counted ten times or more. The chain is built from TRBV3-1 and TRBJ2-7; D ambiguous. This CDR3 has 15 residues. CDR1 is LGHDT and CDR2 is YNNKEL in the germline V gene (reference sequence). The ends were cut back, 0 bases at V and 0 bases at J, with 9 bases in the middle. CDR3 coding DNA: TGTGCCAGCAGCCAAGATCTGGCAGCCTCCTACGAGCAGTACTTC. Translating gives CASSQDLAASYEQYF.

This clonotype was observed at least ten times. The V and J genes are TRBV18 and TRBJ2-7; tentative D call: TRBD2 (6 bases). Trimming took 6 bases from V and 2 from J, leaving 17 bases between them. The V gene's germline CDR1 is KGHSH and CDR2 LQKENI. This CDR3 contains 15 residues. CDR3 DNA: TGTGCCAGCTCCCGCGGGGACGGGGGAACCTACGAGCAGTACTTC. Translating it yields CASSRGDGGTYEQYF.

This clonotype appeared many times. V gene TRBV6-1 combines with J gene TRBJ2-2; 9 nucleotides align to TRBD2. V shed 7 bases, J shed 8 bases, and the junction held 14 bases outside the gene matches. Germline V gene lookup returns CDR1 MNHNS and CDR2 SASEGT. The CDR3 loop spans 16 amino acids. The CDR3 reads CASTPWAGGPSGELFF. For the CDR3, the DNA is TGTGCCAGCACCCCATGGGCGGGAGGGCCGTCGGGGGAGCTGTTTTTT.